Listed below are T cell receptor beta chains from one sample, sequenced in a study of shared clonotypes between healthy human individuals. Assay used: immunoSEQ multiplex PCR; TCRdb lists only in-frame clones, some missing. The sample lists about 2.4 million clones; roughly 93% were seen once. Sequencing was performed on naive CD4+ T cells from PBMCs. All receptors derive from a man aged 18-30 years in good health. Some clones in this sample may be carry-over from other donors' samples. CDR3s include the opening cysteine and the closing phenylalanine or tryptophan. The D gene is left open where the match is weak. Rows give clone size only sometimes, using once, few, many, or a class for an expanded clone.

TRBJ1-2	.	TRBV28	.	CASSLGVPNYGYTF	TGTGCCAGCAGTTTAGGCGTACCTAACTATGGCTACACCTTC
TRBJ2-3	.	TRBV2	TRBD1	CASRGTGRTQYF	TGTGCCAGCAGAGGGACAGGGCGGACGCAGTATTTT
TRBJ2-3	.	TRBV7-8	.	CASSLGGTDTQYF	TGTGCCAGCAGCTTAGGTGGCACAGATACGCAGTATTTT
TRBJ1-5	.	TRBV25-1	.	CASSELRAGQPQHF	TGTGCCAGCAGTGAACTCAGGGCGGGTCAGCCCCAGCATTTT
TRBJ2-1	.	TRBV18	.	CASSPQEIGLPNYNEQFF	TGTGCCAGCTCACCACAGGAAATTGGCCTACCCAATTACAATGAGCAGTTCTTC
TRBJ1-2	.	TRBV19	.	CASRGRGFYGYTF	TGTGCCAGTAGAGGAAGGGGTTTCTATGGCTACACCTTC
TRBJ1-1	.	TRBV30	.	CAWSVLMGTEAFF	TGTGCCTGGAGTGTACTAATGGGGACTGAAGCTTTCTTT
TRBJ2-7	.	TRBV28	TRBD2	CASSLLVGGEQYF	TGTGCCAGCAGTTTATTAGTGGGGGGGGAGCAGTACTTC
TRBJ1-4	.	TRBV28	TRBD1	CASRSDRSGYEKLFF	TGTGCCAGCAGATCGGACAGGTCGGGTTATGAAAAACTGTTTTTT
TRBJ1-2	once	TRBV7-2	.	CASSLVDPNLYGYTF	TGTGCCAGCAGCTTAGTGGACCCCAACCTCTATGGCTACACCTTC
TRBJ2-7	.	TRBV28	TRBD2	CASRPSGGWPLEQYF	TGTGCCAGCAGGCCCTCGGGGGGATGGCCTCTCGAGCAGTACTTC
TRBJ2-5	.	TRBV5-1	.	CASSIGRAVRETQYF	TGCGCCAGCAGCATAGGACGGGCGGTGCGGGAGACCCAGTACTTC
TRBJ2-1	.	TRBV18	TRBD2	CASSLGLAGEKGEQFF	TGTGCCAGCTCACTCGGGCTAGCGGGAGAGAAAGGTGAGCAGTTCTTC
TRBJ1-2	.	TRBV7-6	.	CASSKGATNSDYGYTF	TGTGCCAGCAGCAAAGGGGCTACCAATTCCGACTATGGCTACACCTTC
TRBJ1-2	.	TRBV6-1	TRBD1	CASSGPGQGFYGYTF	TGTGCCAGCAGTGGGCCGGGACAGGGCTTCTATGGCTACACCTTC
TRBJ2-2	.	TRBV6-6	.	CASSLDGSRELFF	TGTGCCAGCAGTCTCGACGGGTCCCGGGAGCTGTTTTTT
TRBJ1-5	.	TRBV2	TRBD1	CASRRQGIPNQPQHF	TGTGCCAGCAGACGACAGGGAATCCCCAATCAGCCCCAGCATTTT
TRBJ2-5	.	TRBV7-3	.	CASSPGREETQYF	TGTGCCAGCAGCCCGGGACGGGAAGAGACCCAGTACTTC
TRBJ2-1	.	TRBV11-3	.	CASSLEGPYNEQFF	TGTGCCAGCAGCTTAGAGGGGCCCTACAATGAGCAGTTCTTC
TRBJ1-1	.	TRBV30	.	CAWTLYAGTEAFF	TGTGCCTGGACCCTTTACGCGGGCACTGAAGCTTTCTTT
TRBJ2-2	.	TRBV9	TRBD2	CASSPSLAENTGELFF	TGTGCCAGCAGCCCTTCCCTAGCGGAGAACACCGGGGAGCTGTTTTTT
TRBJ2-5	.	TRBV6-5	TRBD1	CASSFRTGFGETQYF	TGTGCCAGCAGTTTCCGGACAGGTTTCGGAGAGACCCAGTACTTC
TRBJ2-2	.	TRBV5-1	.	CASSPTTGTGELFF	TGCGCCAGCAGCCCGACCACAGGGACCGGGGAGCTGTTTTTT
TRBJ1-2	once	TRBV27	TRBD1	CASRGTGRQANYGYTF	TGTGCCAGCAGAGGGACAGGGCGCCAAGCTAACTATGGCTACACCTTC
TRBJ2-2	.	TRBV19	TRBD1	CASRLYGDRETGELFF	TGTGCCAGTAGACTCTACGGGGACAGGGAAACCGGGGAGCTGTTTTTT
TRBJ1-1	.	TRBV25-1	.	CASSSAGTFGTEAFF	TGTGCCAGCAGCTCTGCCGGGACATTTGGTACTGAAGCTTTCTTT
TRBJ1-1	.	TRBV5-4	.	CASSRGGVAGSNTEAFF	TGTGCCAGCAGCCGGGGAGGGGTCGCGGGATCGAACACTGAAGCTTTCTTT
TRBJ2-7	.	TRBV6-1	.	CASSPQGGAYEQYF	TGTGCCAGCAGCCCCCAGGGTGGGGCCTACGAGCAGTACTTC
TRBJ2-7	.	TRBV6-1	TRBD2	CASSQRDLGEQYF	TGTGCCAGCAGCCAGCGGGACCTGGGCGAGCAGTACTTC
TRBJ2-1	.	TRBV7-3	TRBD2	CASSLGTSGIEQFF	TGTGCCAGCAGCTTGGGGACTAGCGGAATCGAGCAGTTCTTC
TRBJ1-5	few	TRBV7-9	.	CASSEITEPQHF	TGTGCCAGCAGCGAAATAACAGAGCCCCAGCATTTT
TRBJ1-2	.	TRBV5-1	.	CASSSEGTTNYGYTF	TGCGCCAGCAGCTCCGAGGGGACAACCAACTATGGCTACACCTTC
TRBJ2-2	once	TRBV19	.	CASSSGGGELFF	TGTGCCAGTAGTTCGGGTGGCGGGGAGCTGTTTTTT
TRBJ2-3	.	TRBV30	.	CAWSGGTDTQYF	TGTGCCTGGAGTGGTGGCACAGATACGCAGTATTTT
TRBJ1-5	.	TRBV25-1	.	CASSPTAVTSNQPQHF	TGTGCCAGCAGTCCGACTGCCGTAACTAGCAATCAGCCCCAGCATTTT
TRBJ2-1	.	TRBV28	TRBD2	CASIPQMGNPGLAGILTYNEQFF	TGTGCCAGCATACCACAAATGGGCAATCCGGGACTAGCGGGAATACTTACCTACAATGAGCAGTTCTTC
TRBJ1-4	.	TRBV28	.	CASWGSNEKLFF	TGTGCCAGCTGGGGGTCTAATGAAAAACTGTTTTTT
TRBJ2-7	.	TRBV9	TRBD1	CASSVGQDYYEQYF	TGTGCCAGCAGCGTGGGACAGGATTACTACGAGCAGTACTTC
TRBJ2-5	.	TRBV7-8	TRBD2	CATSRGGRETQYF	TGTGCCACCAGCCGGGGCGGGAGAGAGACCCAGTACTTC
TRBJ2-5	.	TRBV18	TRBD1	CASSDGTGVLLETQYF	TGTGCCAGCTCAGACGGGACAGGGGTATTATTAGAGACCCAGTACTTC
TRBJ2-5	.	TRBV9	.	CASSVAIHQGQETQYF	TGTGCCAGCAGCGTAGCCATACACCAGGGGCAAGAGACCCAGTACTTC
TRBJ2-5	.	TRBV5-3	.	CARSPLSLQYQETQYF	TGTGCCAGAAGCCCCTTATCGCTACAGTACCAAGAGACCCAGTACTTC
TRBJ2-7	.	TRBV28	.	CASNLLLGEQYF	TGTGCCAGCAACCTACTCTTGGGGGAGCAGTACTTC
TRBJ2-1	.	TRBV6-1	.	CASSAASANPREQFF	TGTGCCAGCAGTGCGGCTAGCGCGAACCCTCGTGAGCAGTTCTTC
TRBJ2-2	once	TRBV12-5	.	CASGLAWDNTGELFF	TGTGCTAGTGGTTTGGCTTGGGACAACACCGGGGAGCTGTTTTTT
TRBJ2-7	.	TRBV7-2	TRBD1	CASSLGRTGEQYF	TGTGCCAGCAGCTTAGGAAGGACAGGAGAGCAGTACTTC
TRBJ2-3	.	TRBV7-2	TRBD2	CASSFLAGGRTDTQYF	TGTGCCAGCAGTTTCCTAGCGGGAGGAAGGACAGATACGCAGTATTTT
TRBJ2-5	.	TRBV2	TRBD2	CASKTSGIGTQYF	TGTGCCAGCAAGACTAGCGGGATAGGGACCCAGTACTTC